The 32 T cell receptor beta chains in this list originate from one sample, sequenced in a study of early T cells in non-severe SARS-CoV-2 infection. TCRdb itself ran the 5' RACE reads through MiXCR, one entry per CDR3 protein. The sample has about 110,000 distinct CDR3 sequences, around 10% seen once. Sequenced input: whole blood. The source of these receptors is an adult who was a healthcare worker with PCR-confirmed SARS-CoV-2 infection or an uninfected control (not recorded which).

The sample holds a few counts of this clonotype. The V gene is TRBV18, the J gene TRBJ1-2; D possibly corresponds to TRBD1 (5 bases). V was cut by 3 bases and J by 6 bases, with 11 bases left in between. The CDR3 is 13 residues long. CDR1 KGHSH and CDR2 LQKENI come from the germline V gene. In DNA form, the CDR3 reads TGTGCCAGCTCACCCCGGAAAGGGGATGGCTACACCTTC. As protein: CASSPRKGDGYTF.

This chain joins TRBV4-1 and TRBJ2-5; D gene unclear. With 0 bases removed from V and 2 bases from J, the gap between germline ends came to 7 bases. The CDR3 consists of 14 residues. Germline V gives CDR1 MGHRA, CDR2 YSYEKL. The CDR3 nucleotides read TGCGCCAGCAGCCAAGATAGAGGACAAGAGACCCAGTACTTC. Residues: CASSQDRGQETQYF.

This clonotype occurred a few times. The rearrangement uses TRBV2 and TRBJ2-2; 12 nucleotides match TRBD2. The germline V gene has CDR1 SNHLY and CDR2 FYNNEI. Germline trimming cut 11 bases from V and 5 bases from J; bases unmatched to any gene: 6. This CDR3 region has 14 residues. CDR3 amino acids: CACAGLAGTGELFF. In nucleotides, the CDR3 is TGTGCCTGCGCCGGACTAGCGGGGACCGGGGAGCTGTTTTTT. The variable domain in full, with the rest retrieved from reference TRBV2 and TRBJ2-2, is EPEVTQTPSHQVTQMGQEVILRCVPISNHLYFYWYRQILGQKVEFLVSFYNNEISEKSEIFDDQFSVERPDGSNFTLKIRSTKLEDSAMYFCACAGLAGTGELFFGEGSRLTVL.

The table lists this clonotype with a few counts. The rearrangement links TRBV5-1 to TRBJ2-5; 8 nucleotides agree with TRBD2. The CDR3 length is 15 residues. V dropped 0 bases and J dropped 5; count of bases not matched to a gene: 6. Germline V gene data show CDR1 as SGHRS and CDR2 as YFSETQ. CDR3 nucleotides: TGCGCCAGCAGCTTGGCTACTAGCGGAATGGAGACCCAGTACTTC. Protein product: CASSLATSGMETQYF.

This chain uses TRBV9 with TRBJ2-1, with D perhaps matching TRBD2 (6 bases). Germline V lookup: CDR1 SGDLS, CDR2 YYNGEE. V lost 0 bases and J lost 4, with 11 bases in between. The CDR3 is 15 amino acids. CDR3 region: CASSVGGGMYNEQFF. Written as DNA, the CDR3 is TGTGCCAGCAGCGTAGGCGGCGGGATGTACAATGAGCAGTTCTTC.

V usage is TRBV28 and J usage is TRBJ2-7, with TRBD2 identical over 7 bases. CDR1 MDHEN and CDR2 SYDVKM come from the germline V gene. The CDR3 covers 14 residues. Trimming took 5 bases from V and 2 from J; bases not matched to a gene: 6. Here the CDR3 DNA reads TGTGCCAGCAGTGGGGCGGGGGTTACCTACGAGCAGTACTTC. It yields the protein CASSGAGVTYEQYF.

This clonotype was detected ten times or more. The chain is built from TRBV7-3 and TRBJ2-2; 10 bases agree with TRBD2. J gave up 5 bases and V 2 bases, and 5 bases lay outside the gene matches. The CDR3 sequence is 16 residues long. Germline V gene lookup returns CDR1 SGHTA and CDR2 FQGTGA. CDR3 residues: CASSLSTSGMTGELFF. The CDR3 nucleotides read TGTGCCAGCAGCTTATCAACTAGCGGGATGACCGGGGAGCTGTTTTTT.

In its sample, this clonotype was seen many times. This chain links TRBV20-1 with TRBJ1-6; the D is unclear. In germline, CDR1 is DFQATT, CDR2 SNEGSKA (reference sequence). This CDR3 comprises 14 residues. V was cut by 8 bases and J by 0 bases, with 11 bases left in between. The CDR3: CSSYESSYNSPLHF. The CDR3 DNA sequence: TGCAGTTCATACGAGAGCTCCTATAATTCACCCCTCCACTTT.

Remarks on this clonotype: Sequence at one end of the junction differs from germline and may be a read error. This chain links TRBV7-9 with TRBJ1-4; no firm D call. CDR1 and CDR2 from the germline V gene are SEHNR and FQNEAQ (reference sequence). CDR3 length: 8 residues. CDR3 region: CASSPDTF. The CDR3 nucleotides read TGTGCCAGCAGCCCTGACACTTTT.

This clonotype has only a few counts. V gene TRBV28 combines with J gene TRBJ1-2; 12 nucleotides agree with TRBD1. CDR3 length: 13 amino acids. Trimming took 8 bases from V and 7 from J; bases not matched to a gene: 5. CDR1 and CDR2 from the germline V gene are MDHEN and SYDVKM. CDR3 DNA sequence: TGTGCCAGCTACGGGACAGGGGGCTTTGGCTACACCTTC. This codes for CASYGTGGFGYTF.

The table lists this clonotype with a few counts. The chain links TRBV7-9 to TRBJ2-1; D may be TRBD2 (5 bases). The germline gives CDR1 SEHNR, CDR2 FQNEAQ (reference sequence). V lost 5 bases and J lost 9, with 14 bases in between. The CDR3 has 13 amino acids. DNA of the CDR3: TGTGCCAGCAGCCTAACGGGGAGTAGTGAGCAGTTCTTC. Residues: CASSLTGSSEQFF. Drawing the rest from reference TRBV7-9 and TRBJ2-1, the complete variable domain is DTGVSQNPRHKITKRGQNVTFRCDPISEHNRLYWYRQTLGQGPEFLTYFQNEAQLEKSRLLSDRFSAERPKGSFSTLEIQRTEQGDSAMYLCASSLTGSSEQFFGPGTRLTVL.

There are many counts of this clonotype. J is TRBJ2-2 and V is TRBV5-1; 8 nucleotides match TRBD2. The CDR3 spans 16 residues. J gave up 7 bases and V 3 bases, and 11 bases lay outside the gene matches. CDR1 SGHRS and CDR2 YFSETQ come from the germline V gene. The CDR3 DNA sequence: TGCGCCAGCAGCTCCACGGGCGGGGGGATCCTCGGGGAGCTGTTTTTT. This codes for CASSSTGGGILGELFF.

This clonotype was counted only a few times. The CDR3 here is CSAMGRKETQYF. The CDR3 DNA follows: TGCAGTGCTATGGGACGTAAGGAGACCCAGTACTTC. This chain joins TRBV20-1 and TRBJ2-5; D tentatively reads TRBD1 or TRBD2 (5 bases each). The germline gives CDR1 DFQATT, CDR2 SNEGSKA (reference sequence). CDR3 length equals 12 residues. V dropped 4 bases and J dropped 5 bases, with 11 bases sitting between them.

This clonotype was counted between two and nine times. The chain carries TRBV28 and TRBJ1-6; D may be TRBD1 (5 bases). The CDR3 sequence is 19 residues long. Trimming removed 3 bases at V and 7 bases at J, with 25 bases between. Germline CDR1 reads MDHEN; CDR2 reads SYDVKM. CDR3 DNA sequence: TGTGCCAGCAGTTTCATTTCAATCCGGGACCCCAGAAGGAATTCACCCCTCCACTTT. Its translation: CASSFISIRDPRRNSPLHF.

This clonotype showed up just a few times. This chain connects TRBV5-1 to TRBJ1-3, with D perhaps TRBD1 (5 bases). Germline loops: CDR1 SGHRS, CDR2 YFSETQ. Trimming cost V 4 bases and J 9 bases, with 20 bases left between them. This CDR3 region has 15 residues. Here the CDR3 reads CASSNGGNPGGTIYF. CDR3 in DNA: TGCGCCAGCAGCAACGGAGGAAACCCTGGGGGCACCATATATTTT.

The chain links TRBV5-6 to TRBJ1-5, with a possible D match to TRBD1 (6 bases). V lost 2 bases to trimming and J lost 0 bases, with 12 bases between them. CDR1 SGHDT and CDR2 YYEEEE come from the germline V gene. The CDR3 loop spans 16 amino acids. CDR3 DNA: TGTGCCAGCAGCTTTGGCAGGGGTTATAGCAATCAGCCCCAGCATTTT. Residues: CASSFGRGYSNQPQHF.

This chain joins TRBV5-4 and TRBJ2-1; TRBD1 aligns across 9 bases. Germline V gene data show CDR1 as SGHNT and CDR2 as YYREEE (reference sequence). The CDR3 consists of 13 residues. The V and J ends lost 6 bases and 8 bases, in that order; junction bases with no gene match: 6. CDR3 in amino acids: CASMDRGNDEQFF. As DNA, the CDR3 is TGTGCCAGCATGGACAGGGGTAACGATGAGCAGTTCTTC.

This clonotype was observed many times. This chain uses TRBV6-6 with TRBJ2-1, with D possibly being TRBD1 or TRBD2 (5 bases each). Looked up from germline, CDR1 is MNHNY and CDR2 is SVGAGI (reference sequence). CDR3 length equals 11 residues. V lost 5 bases, J lost 10 bases, and 9 bases lay in between. The CDR3 region has the DNA TGTGCCAGCAGTCCCCGGGACGAGCAGTTCTTC. Encoded protein: CASSPRDEQFF.

This clonotype was picked up many times. The rearrangement uses TRBV7-2 and TRBJ2-5; D not resolved. CDR1 SGHTA and CDR2 FQGNSA come from the germline V gene. The CDR3 runs to 12 residues. The V gene lost 5 bases and the J gene lost 3 bases, with 7 bases spanning the gap. The CDR3 DNA reads TGTGCCAGCAGCCGGAACAAAGAGACCCAGTACTTC. This codes for CASSRNKETQYF.

This clonotype was detected only a few times. The gene calls are TRBV6-2 or TRBV6-3 and TRBJ2-2, with TRBD2 matching over 11 bases. CDR3 length: 17 amino acids. The J segment lost 0 bases and the V segment lost 6 bases, leaving 6 bases of the junction unmatched. CDR1 is MNHEY, CDR2 SVGEGT, per germline. Here the CDR3 reads CASRTGTSGTNTGELFF. DNA for the CDR3: TGTGCCAGCAGGACAGGGACTAGCGGAACGAACACCGGGGAGCTGTTTTTT.

This clonotype has ten or more counts. This rearrangement joins TRBV7-9 to TRBJ2-3; no clear D gene. CDR1 is SEHNR and CDR2 is FQNEAQ in the germline V gene (reference sequence). This CDR3 comprises 16 residues. With 5 bases removed from V and 2 bases from J, the gap between germline ends came to 17 bases. DNA for the CDR3: TGTGCCAGCAGCCGACTCGACCTGGAACCCACAGATACGCAGTATTTT. Encoded protein: CASSRLDLEPTDTQYF.

The genes are TRBV27 and TRBJ2-1; D is ambiguous. The CDR3 covers 16 residues. V was pared by 4 bases and J by 5 bases, with 18 bases between. Germline-derived CDR1 and CDR2 are MNHEY and SMNVEV (reference sequence). Written as DNA, the CDR3 is TGTGCCAGCAGTTACTTCCTGACTCCTGCACACAATGAGCAGTTCTTC. This sequence encodes CASSYFLTPAHNEQFF.

V and J are TRBV29-1 and TRBJ1-1, with 8 bases lining up with TRBD1. The CDR3 is 11 residues long. Germline CDR1 reads SQVTM; CDR2 reads ANQGSEA. The J segment lost 4 bases and the V segment lost 6 bases, leaving 1 base of the junction unmatched. CDR3 region: CSVQGATEAFF. CDR3 coding DNA: TGCAGCGTGCAGGGGGCCACTGAAGCTTTCTTT. The variable domain in full, completed from reference TRBV29-1 and TRBJ1-1, reads SAVISQKPSRDICQRGTSLTIQCQVDSQVTMMFWYRQQPGQSLTLIATANQGSEATYESGFVIDKFPISRPNLTFSTLTVSNMSPEDSSIYLCSVQGATEAFFGQGTRLTVV.

There are many counts of this clonotype. V usage is TRBV11-2 and J usage is TRBJ2-1, with TRBD2 identical over 9 bases. Germline CDR1 reads SGHAT; CDR2 reads FQNNGV. V gave up 3 bases and J gave up 2 bases; unmatched junction bases: 11. The CDR3 totals 18 residues. Here the CDR3 reads CASSFGGSGSRTYNEQFF. The DNA of the CDR3 is TGTGCCAGCAGCTTTGGTGGTAGCGGGAGTCGAACCTACAATGAGCAGTTCTTC.

In this sample, this clonotype turned up many times. V and J are TRBV20-1 and TRBJ2-1; D is ambiguous. The germline CDR1 and CDR2 sequences are DFQATT and SNEGSKA (reference sequence). This CDR3 has 12 residues. V dropped 2 bases and J dropped 8 bases, with 10 bases sitting between them. In DNA form, the CDR3 reads TGCAGTGCTAGAATTTATTTGGATGAGCAGTTCTTC. Translation: CSARIYLDEQFF.

This clonotype turned up a few times. The rearrangement uses TRBV28 and TRBJ2-3; 11 positions match TRBD2. Germline V gene lookup returns CDR1 MDHEN and CDR2 SYDVKM. The V gene end was trimmed by 7 bases and the J gene end by 5 bases; junction bases not matched to a gene: 5. This CDR3 spans 14 amino acids. DNA of the CDR3: TGTGCCAGCATGGTAGCGGGAGGGAGAGATACGCAGTATTTT. This codes for CASMVAGGRDTQYF.

The chain couples TRBV9 to TRBJ2-5; 11 bases are a match to TRBD1. V dropped 2 bases and J dropped 2; count of bases not matched to a gene: 8. CDR3 size: 17 residues. Germline values: CDR1 SGDLS, CDR2 YYNGEE. The CDR3 DNA is TGTGCCAGCAGCGTCGGGACAGGGGGGTGGCGGCAAGAGACCCAGTACTTC. Translating it yields CASSVGTGGWRQETQYF.

This clonotype has a handful of counts. V is TRBV20-1 and J is TRBJ2-7; possible D gene TRBD1, 5 bases. This CDR3 is built from 12 residues. Per the germline V gene, CDR1 is DFQATT and CDR2 is SNEGSKA (reference sequence). Between the trimmed V and J ends, which lost 2 bases and 3 bases, there was a span of 8 bases. As DNA, the CDR3 is TGCAGTGCTAGACAGGGTAGCTACGAGCAGTACTTC. Its translation is CSARQGSYEQYF.

The V call is TRBV11-3, the J call TRBJ2-1; 9 nucleotides match TRBD2. The V gene end was trimmed by 3 bases and the J gene end by 8 bases; junction bases not matched to a gene: 11. The CDR3 has 16 amino acids. Germline CDR1 reads SGHNT; CDR2 reads YENEEA. This CDR3 is CASSLGTIAGEDEQFF. The DNA for the CDR3 is TGTGCCAGCAGCTTGGGCACCATAGCGGGAGAGGATGAGCAGTTCTTC.

This clonotype was detected a few times. This rearrangement joins TRBV28 to TRBJ1-1; D is unclear. V was shortened by 11 bases and J by 2 bases, with 12 bases between the two germline ends. This CDR3 is built from 12 residues. From germline, CDR1 is MDHEN and CDR2 SYDVKM. The CDR3 region has the DNA TGTGCCGTGCAGGCTCTAAACACTGAAGCTTTCTTT. Protein sequence: CAVQALNTEAFF.

This chain uses TRBV14 with TRBJ2-1; D might be TRBD1 or TRBD2, each matching 5 bases. Trimming pared 4 bases from V and 5 bases from J, leaving 18 bases between. CDR1 is SGHDN and CDR2 is FVKESK in the germline V gene. The CDR3 extends over 16 amino acids. The CDR3 region has the DNA TGTGCCAGCAGCCCAACCCCGTACAGGCGGGACAATGAGCAGTTCTTC. Protein sequence: CASSPTPYRRDNEQFF. Filled out from reference TRBV14 and TRBJ2-1, the complete variable domain reads EAGVTQFPSHSVIEKGQTVTLRCDPISGHDNLYWYRRVMGKEIKFLLHFVKESKQDESGMPNNRFLAERTGGTYSTLKVQPAELEDSGVYFCASSPTPYRRDNEQFFGPGTRLTVL.

This clonotype was seen ten or more times. V is TRBV5-1 and J is TRBJ2-7; 9 bases are a match to TRBD1. This CDR3 spans 15 amino acids. V lost 0 bases and J lost 3; bases outside the gene matches: 4. Germline assignment: CDR1 SGHRS and CDR2 YFSETQ. Here the CDR3 reads CASSLAGTGNYEQYF. Written as DNA, the CDR3 is TGCGCCAGCAGCTTGGCCGGGACAGGGAACTACGAGCAGTACTTC.